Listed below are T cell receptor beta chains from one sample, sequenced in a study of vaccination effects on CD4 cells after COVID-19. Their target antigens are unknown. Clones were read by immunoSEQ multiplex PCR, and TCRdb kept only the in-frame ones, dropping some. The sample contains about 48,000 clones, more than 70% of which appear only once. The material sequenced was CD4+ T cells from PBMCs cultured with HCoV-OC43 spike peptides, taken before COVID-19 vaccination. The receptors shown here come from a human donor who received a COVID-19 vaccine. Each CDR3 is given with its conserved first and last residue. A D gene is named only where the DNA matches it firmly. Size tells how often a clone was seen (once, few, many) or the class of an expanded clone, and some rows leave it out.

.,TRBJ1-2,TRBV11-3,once,CASSIREGLFPTF,TGTGCCAGCAGCATCCGCGAAGGTCTCTTCCCCACCTTC
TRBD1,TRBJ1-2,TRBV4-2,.,CASSRPRTGSNYGYTF,TGTGCCAGCAGCCGACCCCGGACAGGGAGTAACTATGGCTACACCTTC
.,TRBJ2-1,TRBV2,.,CASSVLRGVNEQFF,TGTGCCAGCAGTGTTTTAAGGGGAGTCAATGAGCAGTTCTTC
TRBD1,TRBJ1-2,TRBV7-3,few,CASSSQGAVGNYGYTF,TGTGCCAGCAGCTCACAGGGGGCAGTGGGAAACTATGGCTACACCTTC
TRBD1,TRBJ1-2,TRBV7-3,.,CASSGYRDRGDYNYGYTF,TGTGCCAGCAGCGGATACCGGGACAGGGGCGACTACAACTATGGCTACACCTTC
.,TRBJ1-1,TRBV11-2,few,CASSTTHGSEAFF,TGTGCCAGCAGCACCACTCATGGCAGTGAAGCTTTCTTT
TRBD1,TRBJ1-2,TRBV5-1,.,CASSGVGQGAYGYTF,TGCGCCAGCAGCGGGGTAGGACAGGGCGCCTATGGCTACACCTTC
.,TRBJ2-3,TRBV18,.,CASSRNSPTDTQYF,TGTGCCAGCTCCCGCAATAGTCCCACAGATACGCAGTATTTT
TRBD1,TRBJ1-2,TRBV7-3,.,CASSLATGVGYTF,TGTGCCAGCAGCTTGGCCACAGGGGTTGGCTACACCTTC
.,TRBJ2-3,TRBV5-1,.,CASSLRGGSTDTQYF,TGCGCCAGCAGCCTCAGGGGAGGTAGCACAGATACGCAGTATTTT
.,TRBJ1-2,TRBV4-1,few,CASSHGVSYGYTF,TGCGCCAGCAGCCACGGAGTGAGCTATGGCTACACCTTC
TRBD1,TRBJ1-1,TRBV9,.,CASSGTGRGTEAFF,TGTGCCAGCAGCGGGACAGGGAGAGGGACTGAAGCTTTCTTT
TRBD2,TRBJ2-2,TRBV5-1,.,CASSTLSGGATGELFF,TGCGCCAGCAGCACACTCAGCGGGGGGGCCACCGGGGAGCTGTTTTTT
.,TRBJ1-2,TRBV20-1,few,CWGSGSYGYTF,TGCTGGGGATCAGGGAGTTATGGCTACACCTTC
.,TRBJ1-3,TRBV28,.,CASSFGDRPGGTIYF,TGTGCCAGCAGTTTTGGGGACCGACCCGGGGGAACCATATATTTT
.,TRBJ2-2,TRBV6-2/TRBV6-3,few,CASSYSGLNTGELFF,TGTGCCAGCAGTTACTCGGGGTTGAACACCGGGGAGCTGTTTTTT
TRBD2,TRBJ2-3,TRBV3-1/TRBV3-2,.,CASTSGNGRTQYF,TGTGCCAGCACTAGCGGTAACGGAAGGACGCAGTATTTT
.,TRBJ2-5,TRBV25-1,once,CASSETRLPTETQYF,TGTGCCAGCAGTGAGACTAGATTGCCCACGGAGACCCAGTACTTC
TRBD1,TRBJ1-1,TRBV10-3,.,CAISEPGQKVEAFF,TGTGCCATCAGTGAGCCGGGACAGAAAGTTGAAGCTTTCTTT
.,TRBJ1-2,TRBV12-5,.,CASGLSGGPGYGYTF,TGTGCTAGTGGTTTGTCAGGAGGGCCCGGCTATGGCTACACCTTC
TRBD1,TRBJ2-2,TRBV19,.,CASSTQGVFTGELFF,TGTGCCAGTAGTACACAGGGGGTCTTTACCGGGGAGCTGTTTTTT
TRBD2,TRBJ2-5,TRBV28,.,CASSQAGGYQETQYF,TGTGCCAGCAGCCAAGCGGGGGGATACCAAGAGACCCAGTACTTC
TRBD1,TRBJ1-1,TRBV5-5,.,CASSHLDRESAEAFF,TGTGCCAGCAGCCATCTCGACAGGGAGTCGGCTGAAGCTTTCTTT
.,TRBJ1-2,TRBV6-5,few,CASSRQPNYGYTF,TGTGCCAGCAGCCGGCAACCTAACTATGGCTACACCTTC
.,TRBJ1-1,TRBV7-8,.,CASSLGTAPRAAFF,TGTGCCAGCAGCTTAGGGACAGCCCCCCGGGCAGCTTTCTTT
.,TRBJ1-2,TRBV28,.,CASSRDNYGYTF,TGTGCCAGCAGTAGGGATAACTATGGCTACACCTTC
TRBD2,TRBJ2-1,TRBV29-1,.,CSVREGNVGQFF,TGCAGCGTTCGGGAGGGGAATGTAGGGCAGTTCTTC
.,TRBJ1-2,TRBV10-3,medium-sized,CAISGPGSSILNYGYTF,TGTGCCATCAGTGGGCCCGGGTCCTCGATACTTAACTATGGCTACACCTTC
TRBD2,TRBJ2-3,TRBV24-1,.,CATSAAGGGAGDTQYF,TGTGCCACCAGTGCCGCGGGCGGGGGGGCCGGAGATACGCAGTATTTT
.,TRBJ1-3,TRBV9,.,CASTATGAFSGNTIYF,TGTGCCAGCACTGCTACTGGGGCGTTCTCTGGAAACACCATATATTTT
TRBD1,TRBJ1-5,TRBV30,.,CAWQGARSNQPQHF,TGTGCCTGGCAGGGGGCTAGGAGCAATCAGCCCCAGCATTTT
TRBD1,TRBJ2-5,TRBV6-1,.,CASSEGTGNQETQYF,TGTGCCAGCAGTGAAGGGACAGGGAACCAAGAGACCCAGTACTTC
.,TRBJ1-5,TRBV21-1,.,CASSKVRQPQHF,TGTGCCAGCAGCAAAGTCCGACAGCCCCAGCATTTT
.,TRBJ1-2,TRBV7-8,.,CASSLGVGSLGTYDGYTF,TGTGCCAGCAGCTTAGGTGTTGGCAGCCTCGGGACTTATGATGGCTACACCTTC
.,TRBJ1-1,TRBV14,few,CASSRQENTEAFF,TGTGCCAGCAGCCGACAGGAGAACACTGAAGCTTTCTTT
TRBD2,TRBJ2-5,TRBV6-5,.,CASSYYGGDAQYF,TGTGCCAGCAGTTACTACGGGGGGGACGCCCAGTACTTC
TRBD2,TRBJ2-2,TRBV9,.,CASSVLSGGNTGELFF,TGTGCCAGCAGCGTTTTGAGCGGGGGGAACACCGGGGAGCTGTTTTTT
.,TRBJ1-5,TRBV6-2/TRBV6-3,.,CASSYSYREYNQPQHF,TGTGCCAGCAGTTACTCTTACAGGGAATACAATCAGCCCCAGCATTTT
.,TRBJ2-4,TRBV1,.,CTSSQRSGGGPSSKNIQYF,TGCACCAGCAGCCAAAGGAGCGGGGGGGGCCCGTCCTCCAAAAACATTCAGTACTTC
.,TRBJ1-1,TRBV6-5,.,CASSYRRGNTEAFF,TGTGCCAGCAGTTACAGACGGGGGAACACTGAAGCTTTCTTT
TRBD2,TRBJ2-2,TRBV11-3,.,CASSLRTGGITGELFF,TGTGCCAGCAGCTTACGAACGGGGGGGATCACCGGGGAGCTGTTTTTT